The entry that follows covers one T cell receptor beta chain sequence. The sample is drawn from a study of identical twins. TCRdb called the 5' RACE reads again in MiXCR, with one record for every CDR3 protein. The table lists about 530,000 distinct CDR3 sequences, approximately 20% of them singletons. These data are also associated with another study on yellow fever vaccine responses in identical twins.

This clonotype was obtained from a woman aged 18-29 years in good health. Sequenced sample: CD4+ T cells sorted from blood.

The CDR3: CATSNGRTSYGGYGYTF. The CDR3 DNA follows: TGTGCCACCAGCAACGGACGGACGTCCTACGGGGGCTATGGCTACACCTTC. The V call is TRBV15, the J call TRBJ1-2; possible D gene TRBD1, 5 bases. V lost 4 bases and J 4 bases, leaving 22 bases between the germline ends. CDR1 is LNHNV and CDR2 is YYDKDF in the germline V gene (reference sequence). The CDR3 has 17 amino acids.